This T cell receptor beta chain was identified in a study of identical twins. Study conclusions and caveats: Rather than following the same donors, the conclusions depended on cross-sectional statistical analysis. Partly confounded zero-insertion analyses could result from invariant MAIT and iNKT cells.

The CDR3 is made up of 13 amino acids. Germline V gives CDR1 SGHDN, CDR2 FVKESK. V was clipped by 0 bases and J by 15 bases, with 15 bases between them. About this clonotype itself: Its antigen is unknown.

TCRdb fed the 5' RACE reads into MiXCR, producing one record per CDR3 protein. The sample has around 530,000 distinct CDR3 sequences; 15% are singletons. The same sample was also studied in work on yellow fever vaccine responses in identical twins.

This TCR came from a woman younger than 30 in good health. The sample taken for sequencing was CD4+ T cells sorted from blood. The chain recombines TRBV14 with TRBJ2-1; D gene unclear. The CDR3 is CASSQDHLAKGFF. CDR3 coding DNA: TGTGCCAGCAGCCAAGATCACTTGGCGAAGGGGTTCTTC.